The present T cell receptor (beta chain) was sequenced within a study of blood T cells in healthy people across ages. This clonotype appeared a few times. It was with a sample-barcoded 5' primer and a J-beta primer mix that a second PCR of roughly 7 to 12 cycles was run. TCRdb called the 5' RACE reads again in MiXCR, with one record for every CDR3 protein. The table lists around 1.5 million distinct CDR3 sequences, approximately 32% of them singletons. Trimming removed 6 bases from V and 1 base from J; junction bases left unmatched: 4. Germline lookup yields CDR1 SQVTM and CDR2 ANQGSEA. The CDR3 loop spans 14 amino acids.

The V and J genes are TRBV29-1 and TRBJ2-1, with 9 nucleotides matching TRBD2. The clonotype comes from a woman aged 30 to 39 in good health. The specimen sequenced was blood. CDR3 region: CSVSSGDSYNEQFF. DNA of the CDR3: TGCAGCGTCTCTAGCGGGGATTCCTACAATGAGCAGTTCTTC.